This T cell receptor beta chain was sequenced in a study of OX40 agonist ivuxolimab in advanced cancers. Background on the study: The drug used for patients, ivuxolimab, was an agonistic anti-OX40 (CD134) antibody. General observations from the study: CD4+ and CD8+ blood T cells expanded clonally by week 6 at 0.1 to 3.0 mg/kg.

The method was immunoSEQ multiplex PCR; TCRdb's version includes in-frame clones alone and lacks a portion of them. The sample lists 34,000 or so clones, 80% to 90% occurring once. CDR3 size: 14 residues. After removal of 5 bases from V and 0 bases from J, the junction contained 4 bases not matched to a gene. Germline V gives CDR1 MNHEY, CDR2 SMNVEV (reference sequence). To note about this clone: Antigen specificity is unknown.

V gene TRBV27 combines with J gene TRBJ2-7; 7 bases are shared with TRBD1. This TCR came from an adult with an advanced solid tumor such as melanoma, head and neck, liver or kidney cancer. This specimen consisted of CD4+ or CD8+ T cells sorted from blood, obtained in a trial of the OX40 agonist ivuxolimab. CDR3 sequence: CASSRGGPSYEQYF. CDR3 DNA: TGTGCCAGCAGTAGAGGGGGCCCCTCCTACGAGCAGTACTTC.